A single sample gave rise to the 29 T cell receptor beta chains below, sequenced in a study of blood T cell repertoires in COVID-19 (dated by TCRdb to about 2020). Libraries were made using the immunoSEQ multiplex PCR assay. TCRdb holds this immuneACCESS table with in-frame rearrangements only. Some clones are missing; in checked studies, unresolved V genes explain under half, and the rest has no known cause. Here the sample has roughly 200,000 clones; about 84% occur a single time. The top ten clones comprise about 8% of the sample. The specimen sequenced was peripheral blood. These receptors all come from an elderly woman with acute or convalescent COVID-19.

This clone occurred once. The chain uses TRBV28 and TRBJ1-2; TRBD1 matches 11 bases. This CDR3 has 14 amino acids. V was pared by 5 bases and J by 8 bases, with 7 bases of the junction left unmatched. Germline loops: CDR1 MDHEN, CDR2 SYDVKM. The CDR3 loop reads CASSPGQGVGGYTF. DNA for the CDR3: TGTGCCAGCAGTCCGGGACAGGGGGTCGGGGGCTACACCTTC.

The CDR3 region has the DNA TGCGCCAGCAGCCCCGGAGGCAGGACTAGCGGGATGTGGAGTGAGCAGTTCTTC. It encodes CASSPGGRTSGMWSEQFF. The chain combines TRBV4-1 with TRBJ2-1; TRBD2 matches at 12 bases. This CDR3 contains 18 residues. Trimming took 4 bases from V and 9 from J; bases not matched to a gene: 16. Germline CDR1 MGHRA, CDR2 YSYEKL.

This clone appeared once. This sequence joins TRBV10-3 and TRBJ2-3; the match to TRBD2 covers 10 bases. J lost 5 bases, V lost 10 bases, and 6 bases had no gene match. In germline, CDR1 is ENHRY, CDR2 SYGVKD. The CDR3 consists of 13 residues. The DNA of the CDR3 is TGTGCCACCCTAGCGGGAGCAGAAGATACGCAGTATTTT. Translating gives CATLAGAEDTQYF.

The chain combines TRBV7-8 with TRBJ1-2, with TRBD1 matching over 8 bases. Germline V gene data show CDR1 as SGHVS and CDR2 as FQNEAQ. The CDR3 totals 16 residues. V gave up 5 bases and J gave up 5 bases; unmatched junction bases: 13. CDR3 nucleotides: TGTGCCAGCAGCCCCTCCTCTGACAGGGGCGCGTATGGCTACACCTTC. Amino acid sequence: CASSPSSDRGAYGYTF.

The rearrangement uses TRBV7-3 and TRBJ2-3; D uncertain. This CDR3 contains 12 residues. Germline CDR1 is SGHTA and CDR2 is FQGTGA. With 5 bases removed from V and 4 bases from J, the gap between germline ends came to 7 bases. The CDR3 protein is CASSPSPDTQYF. The CDR3 DNA follows: TGTGCCAGCAGCCCCTCCCCAGATACGCAGTATTTT.

The chain carries TRBV19 and TRBJ1-4; D perhaps matches TRBD1 (6 bases). The CDR3 spans 14 residues. Trimming stripped 5 bases from V and 8 bases from J, with 15 bases between. CDR1 is LNHDA and CDR2 is SQIVND in the germline V gene (reference sequence). The CDR3: CASSDRRGSEKLFF. CDR3 bases: TGTGCCAGTAGTGACAGGCGCGGGTCGGAAAAACTGTTTTTT.

The chain combines TRBV5-1 with TRBJ2-1; weak D call: TRBD1 (6 bases). The germline V gene encodes CDR1 SGHRS and CDR2 YFSETQ. V was clipped by 4 bases and J by 7 bases, with 24 bases between them. This CDR3 is 17 amino acids long. The DNA of the CDR3 is TGCGCCAGCAGCCACCGTGCCGCGGACAGCCCAAAGAATGAGCAGTTCTTC. Its protein is CASSHRAADSPKNEQFF.

Concerning this clone: At the DNA level, this CDR3 is encoded by other sequences in the same sample as well. This rearrangement joins TRBV27 to TRBJ2-1, with 10 nucleotides matching TRBD2. This CDR3 is 15 amino acids long. Germline V gene data show CDR1 as MNHEY and CDR2 as SMNVEV (reference sequence). V trimming: 6 bases; J trimming: 3 bases; junction bases outside the gene matches: 5. The CDR3 loop reads CASSLASGSYNEQFF. The CDR3 region has the DNA TGTGCCAGCAGCTTAGCTAGCGGGAGCTACAATGAGCAGTTCTTC.

This clone appeared once. The chain links TRBV5-5 to TRBJ1-2; D call uncertain. This CDR3 is built from 14 residues. V was clipped by 1 base and J by 8 bases, with 15 bases between them. Looked up from germline, CDR1 is SGHKS and CDR2 is YYEKEE (reference sequence). The CDR3 is CASSLRRANQGYTF. DNA for the CDR3: TGTGCCAGCAGCTTGAGGAGGGCCAACCAGGGCTACACCTTC.

This clone appeared a single time. The chain carries TRBV28 and TRBJ2-1; TRBD2 matches 7 bases. The germline V gene has CDR1 MDHEN and CDR2 SYDVKM. The V and J ends lost 5 bases and 0 bases, in that order; junction bases with no gene match: 7. The CDR3 has 16 amino acids. The CDR3 nucleotides are TGTGCCAGCAGTCAATCTAGCGGAGGCTCCTACAATGAGCAGTTCTTC. Protein product: CASSQSSGGSYNEQFF.

This chain connects TRBV9 to TRBJ2-7, with D maybe TRBD1 (6 bases). The V and J ends lost 3 bases and 3 bases respectively, with 13 bases between them. Germline V lookup: CDR1 SGDLS, CDR2 YYNGEE. This CDR3 has 14 residues. In DNA form, the CDR3 reads TGTGCCAGCAGCGGAACAGGGACCCTCTACGAGCAGTACTTC. This gives the protein CASSGTGTLYEQYF. Full variable domain (outside the CDR3, taken from reference TRBV9 and TRBJ2-7): DSGVTQTPKHLITATGQRVTLRCSPRSGDLSVYWYQQSLDQGLQFLIQYYNGEERAKGNILERFSAQQFPDLHSELNLSSLELGDSALYFCASSGTGTLYEQYFGPGTRLTVT.

The chain is built from TRBV5-1 and TRBJ1-1, with 12 bases that match TRBD1. The V gene end was trimmed by 1 base and the J gene end by 4 bases; junction bases not matched to a gene: 8. Germline V gene data show CDR1 as SGHRS and CDR2 as YFSETQ. The CDR3 contains 17 residues. CDR3 DNA sequence: TGCGCCAGCAGCTTGCGGGACAGGGGGCAGGGGGTCACTGAAGCTTTCTTT. Its translation is CASSLRDRGQGVTEAFF.

The sample holds a few counts of this clone. V is TRBV9 and J is TRBJ2-1; 8 bases line up with TRBD2. The J segment lost 7 bases and the V segment lost 3 bases, leaving 6 bases of the junction unmatched. Germline assignment: CDR1 SGDLS and CDR2 YYNGEE. This CDR3 spans 14 amino acids. This CDR3 reads CASSEGLVGNEQFF. The CDR3 nucleotides are TGTGCCAGCAGCGAGGGACTAGTGGGGAATGAGCAGTTCTTC.

The chain joins TRBV19 to TRBJ2-7; D perhaps matches TRBD1 (6 bases). Germline V lookup: CDR1 LNHDA, CDR2 SQIVND (reference sequence). V was clipped by 4 bases and J by 0 bases, with 13 bases between them. The CDR3 has 15 amino acids. The CDR3 loop is CASSNRDIGSYEQYF. CDR3 bases: TGTGCCAGTAGTAACCGGGACATCGGCTCCTACGAGCAGTACTTC.

The J gene is TRBJ2-1, the V gene TRBV4-1; 8 bases map to TRBD2. V was pared by 0 bases and J by 9 bases, with 13 bases of the junction left unmatched. This CDR3 comprises 17 residues. Germline values: CDR1 MGHRA, CDR2 YSYEKL. This chain's CDR3 is CASSQEFGTREVSEQFF. The CDR3 region has the DNA TGCGCCAGCAGCCAAGAATTCGGGACTAGAGAAGTTTCTGAGCAGTTCTTC.

This clone was observed once. The rearrangement uses TRBV5-4 and TRBJ2-7; TRBD1 aligns across 9 bases. V lost 4 bases, J lost 2 bases, and 4 bases stayed unmatched. Germline-derived CDR1 and CDR2 are SGHNT and YYREEE (reference sequence). This CDR3 is built from 14 residues. This CDR3 is CASSTDRGAYEQYF. The CDR3 DNA reads TGTGCCAGCAGCACGGACAGGGGAGCCTACGAGCAGTACTTC.

The V and J genes are TRBV11-2 and TRBJ1-1, with unresolved D. V dropped 5 bases and J dropped 1 base, with 5 bases sitting between them. Per the germline V gene, CDR1 is SGHAT and CDR2 is FQNNGV. The CDR3 extends over 12 amino acids. CDR3 region: CASSPWNTEAFF. The CDR3 coding sequence is TGTGCCAGCAGCCCCTGGAACACTGAAGCTTTCTTT.

This chain uses TRBV19 with TRBJ1-3, with D possibly being TRBD1 (6 bases). This CDR3 comprises 15 residues. The V and J ends lost 6 bases and 0 bases respectively, with 12 bases between them. Germline CDR1 is LNHDA and CDR2 is SQIVND (reference sequence). As DNA, the CDR3 is TGTGCCAGTAGCCTACAGGGAAGCTCTGGAAACACCATATATTTT. Translation: CASSLQGSSGNTIYF.

The chain employs TRBV6-5 and TRBJ1-6, with D unresolved. Trimming shortened V by 4 bases and J by 3 bases, and 10 bases separated the two germline ends. CDR1 is MNHEY, CDR2 SVGAGI, per germline. This CDR3 spans 15 amino acids. The CDR3 sequence: CASSSDLVYNSPLHF. CDR3 nucleotides: TGTGCCAGCAGTTCGGACTTAGTCTATAATTCACCCCTCCACTTT.

The rearrangement uses TRBV18 and TRBJ1-1, with TRBD1 matching 9 bases. Germline CDR1 and CDR2: KGHSH and LQKENI. The CDR3 extends over 17 amino acids. Germline trimming cut 8 bases from V and 4 bases from J; bases unmatched to any gene: 17. DNA for the CDR3: TGTGCCAGCGGACCATATCTCGGACAGGGGCTGGGCACTGAAGCTTTCTTT. Encoded protein: CASGPYLGQGLGTEAFF.

The chain carries TRBV29-1 and TRBJ2-3; TRBD1 agrees at 7 bases. CDR1 and CDR2 from the germline V gene are SQVTM and ANQGSEA. The V and J ends lost 6 bases and 4 bases, in that order; junction bases with no gene match: 13. The CDR3 totals 15 residues. DNA of the CDR3: TGCAGCGTGGGGGCTACAGGGGAATTTTCAGATACGCAGTATTTT. Translation: CSVGATGEFSDTQYF.

The CDR3 DNA reads TGTGCCAGCAGGGGGACTAGCGGGGGAGTTAACAATGAGCAGTTCTTC. Its protein is CASRGTSGGVNNEQFF. The chain is built from TRBV2 and TRBJ2-1; 14 bases match TRBD2. After removal of 6 bases from V and 5 bases from J, the junction contained 6 bases not matched to a gene. The V gene's germline CDR1 is SNHLY and CDR2 FYNNEI. The CDR3 consists of 16 residues.

The CDR3 DNA reads as TGTGCCAGCAGCCAAGATGTCCTAGCGGGGGCCCACAATGAGCAGTTCTTC. Protein: CASSQDVLAGAHNEQFF. J is TRBJ2-1 and V is TRBV3-1 (or the pseudogene TRBV3-2); 10 bases match TRBD2. CDR1 is LGHDT, CDR2 YNNKEL, per germline (reference sequence). CDR3 length: 17 amino acids. With V trimmed by 0 bases and J by 5 bases, 7 bases remained unmatched.

This clone was counted between two and nine times. The chain employs TRBV13 and TRBJ1-6, with TRBD1 as a possible D gene (6 bases). The V end lost 6 bases, the J end lost 7 bases, and 16 bases lay between the germline ends. The CDR3 covers 15 residues. Per germline, CDR1 PRHDT and CDR2 FYEKMQ (reference sequence). The CDR3 loop reads CASSLKDRRNSPLHF. Here the CDR3 DNA reads TGTGCCAGCAGTTTAAAGGACAGAAGAAATTCACCCCTCCACTTT.

The gene calls are TRBV3-1 (or the pseudogene TRBV3-2) and TRBJ1-5; D ambiguous. V lost 4 bases to trimming and J lost 0 bases, with 7 bases between them. There are 14 residues in the CDR3. In germline, CDR1 is LGHDT, CDR2 YNNKEL (reference sequence). The CDR3 here is CASSRRNSNQPQHF. The CDR3 DNA sequence: TGTGCCAGCAGCCGCAGAAATAGCAATCAGCCCCAGCATTTT.

The chain joins TRBV3-1 (or the pseudogene TRBV3-2) to TRBJ1-1; no firm D call. CDR3 length: 13 amino acids. The germline V and J ends were trimmed by 4 bases and 8 bases, with 14 bases remaining between them. Looked up from germline, CDR1 is LGHDT and CDR2 is YNNKEL (reference sequence). CDR3 DNA: TGTGCCAGCAGCCGCTTTGGGAGTCCCGAAGCTTTCTTT. This codes for CASSRFGSPEAFF.

This rearrangement joins TRBV6-6 to TRBJ2-5; 9 bases are shared with TRBD1. V lost 5 bases to trimming and J lost 5 bases; unmatched junction nucleotides: 9. Germline-derived CDR1 and CDR2 are MNHNY and SVGAGI (reference sequence). The CDR3 contains 15 residues. Written as DNA, the CDR3 is TGTGCCAGCAGTAACTTAGACAGGGGGGGGGAGACCCAGTACTTC. As protein: CASSNLDRGGETQYF.

The chain has TRBV9 and TRBJ1-1; no clear D. The V end lost 0 bases, the J end lost 0 bases, and 9 bases lay between the germline ends. The CDR3 is 15 residues long. Germline loops: CDR1 SGDLS, CDR2 YYNGEE. CDR3 sequence (DNA): TGTGCCAGCAGCGTAGAAGCGATTCTGAACACTGAAGCTTTCTTT. Its protein is CASSVEAILNTEAFF.

The genes are TRBV7-2 and TRBJ2-5; 12 nucleotides line up with TRBD2. The J segment lost 4 bases and the V segment lost 4 bases, leaving 1 base of the junction unmatched. This CDR3 comprises 14 residues. Germline CDR1 and CDR2: SGHTA and FQGNSA. This CDR3 is CASSSGLAGETQYF. CDR3 coding DNA: TGTGCCAGCAGCTCGGGACTAGCGGGAGAGACCCAGTACTTC.